The entry that follows covers one T cell receptor (beta chain) sequence. The data were obtained in a study of cytomegalovirus exposure and HLA in healthy donors. From germline, CDR1 is SGHVS and CDR2 FQNEAQ. Trimming left V 5 bases short and J 3 bases short, with 11 bases between. The CDR3 covers 13 residues. The PCR employed 60 Vbeta primers together with 13 Jbeta primers. The repertoire was sequenced with immunoSEQ multiplex PCR; TCRdb's copy has only in-frame clones and lacks some. The sample consists of fewer than 200,000 clones, more than 65% of them appearing once. Sequenced sample: PBMCs. The chain is built from TRBV7-8 and TRBJ2-7; D unclear. This TCR was sampled from a man under 40 in good health and CMV-seronegative. CDR3 nucleotide sequence: TGTGCCAGCAGCCCCGACATGGGCTACGAGCAGTACTTC. It codes for CASSPDMGYEQYF.